Listed below are T cell receptor beta chains from one sample, sequenced in a study of blood T cell repertoires in COVID-19. Clones were sequenced by immunoSEQ multiplex PCR, and TCRdb holds only the in-frame ones, with some missing. The sample includes around 260,000 clones, approximately 87% of them seen just once. Sequences were obtained from peripheral blood. The receptors were gathered from a woman between 45 and 60 years old with acute or convalescent COVID-19. Each CDR3 is given with its conserved first and last residue. Each record gives: clone size, V gene, J gene, D gene, CDR3 DNA, CDR3 protein. The D gene is left open where the match is weak. Some rows mark clone size as missing; the rest say once, few, many or name a class of expanded clone.

-	TRBV5-1	TRBJ2-5	-	TGCGCCAGCAGCGGCGGGACTTTCCAAGAGACCCAGTACTTC	CASSGGTFQETQYF
-	TRBV6-5	TRBJ2-7	TRBD1	TGTGCCAGCAGTTACTCGAAAGGGACAGGGAGAAACGAGCAGTACTTC	CASSYSKGTGRNEQYF
-	TRBV24-1	TRBJ2-2	-	TGTGCCACCAGTCGTCCACCCGGCGGCCCTGGGAACACCGGGGAGCTGTTTTTT	CATSRPPGGPGNTGELFF
-	TRBV4-2	TRBJ1-2	TRBD1	TGTGCCAGCAGCCACCTCGACAGGGATGAAGGCTACACCTTC	CASSHLDRDEGYTF
-	TRBV18	TRBJ2-1	-	TGTGCCAGCTCACCGGGGCAGTACAATGAGCAGTTCTTC	CASSPGQYNEQFF
-	TRBV24-1	TRBJ2-1	-	TGTGCCACCAGTGATCCGCCGGGCAGGGGTTACAATGAGCAGTTCTTC	CATSDPPGRGYNEQFF
-	TRBV5-4	TRBJ2-2	TRBD2	TGTGCCGCCGGGGAGGGCCGAAGCCGCACCGGGGAGCTGTTTTTT	CAAGEGRSRTGELFF
few	TRBV11-2	TRBJ1-6	-	TGTGCCAGCAGCTACCTAGGGGGTCGGAGTTCACCCCTCCACTTT	CASSYLGGRSSPLHF
few	TRBV5-1	TRBJ1-5	-	TGCGCCAGCAGCTCAGGGTTTGGCAATCAGCCCCAGCATTTT	CASSSGFGNQPQHF
-	TRBV28	TRBJ1-2	-	TGTGCCAGCAGTTCCTTCAGTGATGGCTACACCTTC	CASSSFSDGYTF
-	TRBV27	TRBJ1-2	TRBD1	TGTGCCAGCAGTTTCCGGGACAGGGGTCTATATGGCTACACCTTC	CASSFRDRGLYGYTF
-	TRBV9	TRBJ2-7	-	TGTGCCAGCAGCGAGGGCCCGACACAGGCCTACGAGCAGTACTTC	CASSEGPTQAYEQYF
-	TRBV28	TRBJ1-5	TRBD1	TGTGCCAGCAGTTTAGGTCGACAGGGAATTTTTAGTCAGCCCCAGCATTTT	CASSLGRQGIFSQPQHF
-	TRBV20-1	TRBJ2-7	TRBD2	TGCAGTGCTAGTGCTAGCGGGGGCCCCTACGAGCAGTACTTC	CSASASGGPYEQYF
-	TRBV24-1	TRBJ2-5	-	TGTGCCACCAGTGATCCGACAGAGTACCAAGAGACCCAGTACTTC	CATSDPTEYQETQYF
-	TRBV5-1	TRBJ2-3	TRBD1	TGCGCCAGCAGCTTACAGGGGGCCCTTCAGGATACGCAGTATTTT	CASSLQGALQDTQYF
-	TRBV7-9	TRBJ1-4	-	TGTGCCAGCAGCCCACAGACTAATGAAAAACTGTTTTTT	CASSPQTNEKLFF
-	TRBV28	TRBJ1-4	-	TGTGCCAGCAGTTTTTGGGGGGGGTCGACTACTAATGAAAAACTGTTTTTT	CASSFWGGSTTNEKLFF
-	TRBV7-8	TRBJ2-2	TRBD2	TGTGCCAGCAGCTTGAGTCGGTCTAGCGGGAGTAAAGACACCGGGGAGCTGTTTTTT	CASSLSRSSGSKDTGELFF
-	TRBV7-3	TRBJ2-2	-	TGTGCCAGCAGCTTACTCGGAGGGGTAGACACCGGGGAGCTGTTTTTT	CASSLLGGVDTGELFF
-	TRBV12-5	TRBJ2-7	-	TGTGCTAGTGGTTTGGAGCTAGGATACGAGCAGTACTTC	CASGLELGYEQYF
-	TRBV27	TRBJ2-1	TRBD2	TGTGCCAGCAGTTTGGGGACTAGCGGGACTAATTACAATGAGCAGTTCTTC	CASSLGTSGTNYNEQFF
-	TRBV9	TRBJ1-2	-	TGTGCCAGCAGCGGAGTCTACCGACTCTTC	CASSGVYRLF
-	TRBV5-1	TRBJ2-5	TRBD2	TGCGCCAGCAGCCCGGCTCAAGCGGGAGGGCCAGGAGAGACCCAGTACTTC	CASSPAQAGGPGETQYF
-	TRBV14	TRBJ2-1	-	TGTGCCAGCAGCCATAGCTTTATCTCCTACAATGAGCAGTTCTTC	CASSHSFISYNEQFF
-	TRBV7-9	TRBJ1-2	-	TGTGCCAGCAGCAGCACGGACACAGGGTTTGGCTACACCTTC	CASSSTDTGFGYTF
-	TRBV27	TRBJ2-7	TRBD2	TGTGCCAGCAGTCCGCGGGGGTCCTACGAGCAGTACTTC	CASSPRGSYEQYF
-	TRBV6-5	TRBJ2-7	TRBD2	TGTGCCAGCAGCAATCCGGGACTAGACTCTGGCGAGCAGTACTTC	CASSNPGLDSGEQYF
-	TRBV5-1	TRBJ2-1	TRBD2	TGCGCCAGCAGCATGATGGGACTAGGAAATGAGCAGTTCTTC	CASSMMGLGNEQFF
once	TRBV6-2/TRBV6-3	TRBJ1-5	TRBD1	TGTGCCAGCAGTTATAACCGGGACAGGGGGTACCAGCCCCAGCATTTT	CASSYNRDRGYQPQHF
-	TRBV19	TRBJ2-5	-	TGTGCCAGTAAAGGACAGAATCAAGAGACCCAGTACTTC	CASKGQNQETQYF
-	TRBV14	TRBJ1-6	TRBD1	TGTGCCAGCAGCCCGATACAGGGGAATAATTCACCCCTCCACTTT	CASSPIQGNNSPLHF
-	TRBV29-1	TRBJ1-1	TRBD1	TGCAGCGTTGCTCCGGGACAGGGGGGAAATGAAGCTTTCTTT	CSVAPGQGGNEAFF
-	TRBV10-3	TRBJ2-1	-	TGTGCCATCAGTGGATCAGCGGCCAGGACCTACTCCTACAATGAGCAGTTCTTC	CAISGSAARTYSYNEQFF
-	TRBV30	TRBJ1-4	TRBD1	TGTGCCTGGAGTGAAGTCCGGACCGGGACAGGGAATGAAAAACTGTTTTTT	CAWSEVRTGTGNEKLFF
once	TRBV10-1	TRBJ2-7	-	TGCGCCATAAATGGCGCTTCGACTACCCCCTACGAGCAGTACTTC	CAINGASTTPYEQYF
-	TRBV4-1	TRBJ2-1	-	TGCGCCAGCAGCCAAGACAGGGGAACCAATGAGCAGTTCTTC	CASSQDRGTNEQFF
-	TRBV5-1	TRBJ1-5	-	TGCGCCAGCAGCGAGGGGACACCCGCGGGGGTTGATATCCAGCATTTT	CASSEGTPAGVDIQHF
-	TRBV6-5	TRBJ2-7	TRBD2	TGTGCCAGCAAGGTAGCGGGAGGGTCCTACGAGCAGTACTTC	CASKVAGGSYEQYF
-	TRBV28	TRBJ1-2	-	TGTGCCAGCAGTTTGACAGTCTATGGCTACACCTTC	CASSLTVYGYTF
-	TRBV29-1	TRBJ1-2	-	TGCAGCGCCTTACAGGTCAACTATGGCTACACCTTC	CSALQVNYGYTF
-	TRBV18	TRBJ2-1	-	TGTGCCAGCTCACCACCGTTAAATGAGCAGTTCTTC	CASSPPLNEQFF
-	TRBV6-1	TRBJ1-1	TRBD1	TGTGCCAGCAGTGAAAGGGACAGGGCGGTGTCTAACACTGAAGCTTTCTTT	CASSERDRAVSNTEAFF
-	TRBV7-2	TRBJ2-1	-	TGTGCCAGCAGCTTAGCGTACGGGACCTACAATGAGCAGTTCTTC	CASSLAYGTYNEQFF
-	TRBV12-3/TRBV12-4	TRBJ1-1	-	TGTGCCAGCAGTTTATACCGGGCTGAAGCTTTCTTT	CASSLYRAEAFF
-	TRBV6-5	TRBJ1-2	-	TGTGCCAGCAGAAACTACCAGGGAGGGGGCTACACCTTC	CASRNYQGGGYTF